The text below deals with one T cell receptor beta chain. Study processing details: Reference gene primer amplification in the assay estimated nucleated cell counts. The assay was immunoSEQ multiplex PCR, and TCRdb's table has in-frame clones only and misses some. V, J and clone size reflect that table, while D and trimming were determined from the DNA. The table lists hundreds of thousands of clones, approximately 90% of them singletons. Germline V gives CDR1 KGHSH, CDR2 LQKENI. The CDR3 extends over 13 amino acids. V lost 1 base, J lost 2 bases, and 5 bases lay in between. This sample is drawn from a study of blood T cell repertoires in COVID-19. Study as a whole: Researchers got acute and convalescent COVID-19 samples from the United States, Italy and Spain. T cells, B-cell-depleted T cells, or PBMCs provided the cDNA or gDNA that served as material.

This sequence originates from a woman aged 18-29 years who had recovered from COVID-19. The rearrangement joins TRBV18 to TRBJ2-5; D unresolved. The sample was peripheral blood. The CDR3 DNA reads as TGTGCCAGCTCACCACTCAGTCAAGAGACCCAGTACTTC. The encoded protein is CASSPLSQETQYF.